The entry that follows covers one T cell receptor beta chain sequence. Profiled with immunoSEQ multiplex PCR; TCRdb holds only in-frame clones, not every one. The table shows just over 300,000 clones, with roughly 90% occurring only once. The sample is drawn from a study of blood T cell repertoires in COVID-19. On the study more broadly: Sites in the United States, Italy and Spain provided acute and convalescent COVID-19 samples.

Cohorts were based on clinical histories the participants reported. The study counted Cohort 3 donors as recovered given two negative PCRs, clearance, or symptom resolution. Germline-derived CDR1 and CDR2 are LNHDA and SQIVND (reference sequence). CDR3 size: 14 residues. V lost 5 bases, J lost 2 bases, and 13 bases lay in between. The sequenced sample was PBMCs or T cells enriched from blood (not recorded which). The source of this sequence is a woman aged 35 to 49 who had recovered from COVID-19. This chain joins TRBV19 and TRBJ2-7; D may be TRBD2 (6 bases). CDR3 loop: CASSSRDWPYEQYF. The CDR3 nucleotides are TGTGCCAGTAGTTCCCGGGACTGGCCCTACGAGCAGTACTTC. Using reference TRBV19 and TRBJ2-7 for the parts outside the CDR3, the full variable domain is DGGITQSPKYLFRKEGQNVTLSCEQNLNHDAMYWYRQDPGQGLRLIYYSQIVNDFQKGDIAEGYSVSREKKESFPLTVTSAQKNPTAFYLCASSSRDWPYEQYFGPGTRLTVT.